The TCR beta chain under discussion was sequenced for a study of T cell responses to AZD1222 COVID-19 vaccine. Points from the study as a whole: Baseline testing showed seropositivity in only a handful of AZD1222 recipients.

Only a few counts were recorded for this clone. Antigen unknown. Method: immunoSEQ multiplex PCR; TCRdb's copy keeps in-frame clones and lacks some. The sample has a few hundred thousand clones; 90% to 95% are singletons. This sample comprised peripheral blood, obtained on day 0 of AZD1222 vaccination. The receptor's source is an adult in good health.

CDR3 region: CASSSFSGGTEAFF. The CDR3 DNA follows: TGTGCCAGCAGCTCATTTTCAGGGGGCACTGAAGCTTTCTTT. This sequence joins TRBV13 and TRBJ1-1, with TRBD1 matching 7 bases. Germline V CDR1 and CDR2: PRHDT, FYEKMQ (reference sequence). This CDR3 contains 14 residues. The ends lost 4 bases at V and 4 bases at J; junction bases unmatched: 6.